Below are 8 T cell receptor beta chains sequenced from a single sample in a study of shared clonotypes between healthy human individuals. Sequencing was performed with immunoSEQ multiplex PCR; in TCRdb, only in-frame clones are kept and a portion is missing. The sample lists about 600,000 clones, around 97% seen once, with about 0.06% in the top ten. The specimen was naive CD4+ T cells sorted from blood. Subset here: CD45RA+ positively selected. The receptors here all came from a woman aged 30 to 39 in good health.

The chain is built from TRBV27 and TRBJ1-6, with 9 bases fitting TRBD1. J lost 7 bases, V lost 7 bases, and 8 bases had no gene match. Germline V lookup: CDR1 MNHEY, CDR2 SMNVEV (reference sequence). The CDR3 loop spans 15 amino acids. In DNA form, the CDR3 reads TGTGCCAGCAATCAACAGGGGGCGTGGAATTCACCCCTCCACTTT. Its translation: CASNQQGAWNSPLHF.

V gene TRBV7-9 combines with J gene TRBJ2-5; 7 nucleotides match TRBD2. CDR1 and CDR2 (germline): SEHNR, FQNEAQ (reference sequence). Losses at the gene ends were 7 bases for V and 2 bases for J; bases not matched to a gene: 7. This CDR3 is 14 amino acids long. The DNA of the CDR3 is TGTGCCAGCACCTACCTGGGGGGGCAAGAGACCCAGTACTTC. Translation: CASTYLGGQETQYF. Complete variable domain (other parts from reference TRBV7-9 and TRBJ2-5): DTGVSQNPRHKITKRGQNVTFRCDPISEHNRLYWYRQTLGQGPEFLTYFQNEAQLEKSRLLSDRFSAERPKGSFSTLEIQRTEQGDSAMYLCASTYLGGQETQYFGPGTRLLVL.

The V gene is TRBV28, the J gene TRBJ2-7; D call uncertain. The V and J ends lost 3 bases and 3 bases respectively, with 6 bases between them. CDR3 length: 12 amino acids. Per germline, CDR1 MDHEN and CDR2 SYDVKM. CDR3 sequence reads: CASSFMLYEQYF. The CDR3 bases are TGTGCCAGCAGTTTCATGCTCTACGAGCAGTACTTC.

V and J are TRBV5-6 and TRBJ2-7, with 7 bases aligning to TRBD1. The CDR3 length is 13 residues. With V trimmed by 4 bases and J by 7 bases, 8 bases remained unmatched. CDR1 is SGHDT, CDR2 YYEEEE, per germline. The DNA of the CDR3 is TGTGCCAGCAGCGCAGCTTCAGGGGGTGAGCAGTACTTC. Amino acids: CASSAASGGEQYF.

The gene calls are TRBV28 and TRBJ1-5; TRBD1 matches 7 bases. With 6 bases clipped from V and 5 bases from J, the junction kept 4 bases outside the gene matches. This CDR3 region has 13 residues. The germline gives CDR1 MDHEN, CDR2 SYDVKM. CDR3 loop: CASSIQGHQPQHF. As DNA, the CDR3 is TGTGCCAGCAGCATACAGGGGCATCAGCCCCAGCATTTT.

A single count supports this clone. The chain recombines TRBV5-1 with TRBJ2-7; D is perhaps TRBD1 (6 bases). The CDR3 is 14 amino acids. Trimming took 2 bases from V and 4 from J, leaving 13 bases between them. Germline V lookup: CDR1 SGHRS, CDR2 YFSETQ. This CDR3 reads CASSFSGDEYEQYF. For the CDR3, the DNA is TGCGCCAGCAGCTTCTCAGGGGACGAGTACGAGCAGTACTTC.

This sequence joins TRBV5-1 and TRBJ2-2; D remains unclear. The germline gives CDR1 SGHRS, CDR2 YFSETQ. This CDR3 spans 17 amino acids. With 4 bases removed from V and 4 bases from J, the gap between germline ends came to 20 bases. The CDR3 sequence: CASSPPGGTRITGELFF. CDR3 nucleotide sequence: TGCGCCAGCAGCCCCCCAGGTGGCACGAGGATCACCGGGGAGCTGTTTTTT.

This clone was detected once. The rearrangement links TRBV11-2 to TRBJ2-7, with D perhaps TRBD1 (6 bases). CDR3 length: 12 residues. V lost 8 bases, J lost 1 base, and 9 bases lay in between. Looked up from germline, CDR1 is SGHAT and CDR2 is FQNNGV. The DNA of the CDR3 is TGTGCCAGCGGGGGCGCATCCTACGAGCAGTACTTC. It is translated as CASGGASYEQYF.